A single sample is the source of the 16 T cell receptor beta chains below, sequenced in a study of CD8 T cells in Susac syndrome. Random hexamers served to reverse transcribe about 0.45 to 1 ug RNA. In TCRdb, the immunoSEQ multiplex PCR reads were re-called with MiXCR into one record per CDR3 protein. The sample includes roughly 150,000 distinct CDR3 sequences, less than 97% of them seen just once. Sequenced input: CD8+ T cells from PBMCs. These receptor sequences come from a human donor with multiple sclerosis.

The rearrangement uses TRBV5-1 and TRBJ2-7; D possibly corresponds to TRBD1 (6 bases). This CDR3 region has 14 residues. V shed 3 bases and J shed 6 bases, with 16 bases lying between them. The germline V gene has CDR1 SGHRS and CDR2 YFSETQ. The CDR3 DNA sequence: TGCGCCAGCAGCTCCTCGACAGGTTTCAGCGAGCAGTACTTC. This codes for CASSSSTGFSEQYF. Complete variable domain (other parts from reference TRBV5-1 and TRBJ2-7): KAGVTQTPRYLIKTRGQQVTLSCSPISGHRSVSWYQQTPGQGLQFLFEYFSETQRNKGNFPGRFSGRQFSNSRSEMNVSTLELGDSALYLCASSSSTGFSEQYFGPGTRLTVT.

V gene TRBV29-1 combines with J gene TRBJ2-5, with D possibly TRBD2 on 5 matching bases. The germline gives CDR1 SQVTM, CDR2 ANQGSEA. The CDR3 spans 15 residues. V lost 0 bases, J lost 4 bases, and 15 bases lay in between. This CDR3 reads CSVEERGRRRETQYF. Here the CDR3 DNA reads TGCAGCGTTGAAGAACGAGGGCGCAGGAGAGAGACCCAGTACTTC.

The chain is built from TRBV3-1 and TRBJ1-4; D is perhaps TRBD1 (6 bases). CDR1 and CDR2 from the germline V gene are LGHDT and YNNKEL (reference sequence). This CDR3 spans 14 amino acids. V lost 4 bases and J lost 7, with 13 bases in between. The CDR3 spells CASSLTGATEKLFF. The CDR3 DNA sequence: TGTGCCAGCAGCCTGACAGGCGCTACTGAAAAACTGTTTTTT.

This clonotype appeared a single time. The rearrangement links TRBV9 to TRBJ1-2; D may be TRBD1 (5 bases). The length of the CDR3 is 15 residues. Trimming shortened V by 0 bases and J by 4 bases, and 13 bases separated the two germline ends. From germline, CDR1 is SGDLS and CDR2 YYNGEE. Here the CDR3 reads CASSVGQGRSYGYTF. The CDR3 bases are TGTGCCAGCAGCGTAGGGCAGGGAAGGAGCTATGGCTACACCTTC. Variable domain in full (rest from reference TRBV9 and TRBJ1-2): DSGVTQTPKHLITATGQRVTLRCSPRSGDLSVYWYQQSLDQGLQFLIQYYNGEERAKGNILERFSAQQFPDLHSELNLSSLELGDSALYFCASSVGQGRSYGYTFGSGTRLTVV.

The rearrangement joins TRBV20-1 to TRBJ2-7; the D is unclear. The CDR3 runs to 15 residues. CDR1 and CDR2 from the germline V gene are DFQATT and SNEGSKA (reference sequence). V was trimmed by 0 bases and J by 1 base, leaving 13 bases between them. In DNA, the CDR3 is TGCAGTGCTAGAGACCTGGGGTCCAGTTCCTACGAGCAGTACTTC. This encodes CSARDLGSSSYEQYF.

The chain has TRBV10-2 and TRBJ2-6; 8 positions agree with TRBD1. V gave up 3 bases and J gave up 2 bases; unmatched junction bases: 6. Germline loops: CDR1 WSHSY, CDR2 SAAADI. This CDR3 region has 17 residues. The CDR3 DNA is TGCGCCAGCAGTGATTACAGGGGGAGGACTGGGGCCAACGTCCTGACTTTC. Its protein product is CASSDYRGRTGANVLTF.

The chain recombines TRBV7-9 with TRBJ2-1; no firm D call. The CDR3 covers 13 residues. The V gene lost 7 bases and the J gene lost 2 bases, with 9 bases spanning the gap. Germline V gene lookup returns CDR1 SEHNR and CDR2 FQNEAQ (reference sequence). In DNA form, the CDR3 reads TGTGCCAGCAACCGGGTGGCCTACAATGAGCAGTTCTTC. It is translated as CASNRVAYNEQFF.

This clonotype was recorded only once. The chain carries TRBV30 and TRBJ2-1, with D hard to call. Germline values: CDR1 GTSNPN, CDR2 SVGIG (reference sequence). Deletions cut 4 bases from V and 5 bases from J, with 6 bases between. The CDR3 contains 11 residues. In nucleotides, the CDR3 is TGTGCCTGGAACGGAAACAATGAGCAGTTCTTC. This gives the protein CAWNGNNEQFF.

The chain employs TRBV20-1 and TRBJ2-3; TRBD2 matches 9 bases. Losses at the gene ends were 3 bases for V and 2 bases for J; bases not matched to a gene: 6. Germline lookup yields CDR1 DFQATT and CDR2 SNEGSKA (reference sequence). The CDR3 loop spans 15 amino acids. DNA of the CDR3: TGCAGTGCTAGGGGGGTAGCGGGGGCCACAGATACGCAGTATTTT. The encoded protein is CSARGVAGATDTQYF.

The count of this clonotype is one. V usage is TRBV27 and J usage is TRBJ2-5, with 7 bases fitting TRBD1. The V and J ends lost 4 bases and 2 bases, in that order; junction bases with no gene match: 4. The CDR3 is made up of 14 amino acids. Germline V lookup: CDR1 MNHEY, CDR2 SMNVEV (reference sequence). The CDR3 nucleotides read TGTGCCAGCAGTTCCTCGGGACAGCAAGAGACCCAGTACTTC. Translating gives CASSSSGQQETQYF.

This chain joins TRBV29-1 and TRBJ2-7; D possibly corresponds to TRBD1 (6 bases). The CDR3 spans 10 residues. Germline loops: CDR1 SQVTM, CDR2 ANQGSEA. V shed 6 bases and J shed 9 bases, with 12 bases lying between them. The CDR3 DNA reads TGCAGCGTGTCACAGGGTGGGCAGTACTTC. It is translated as CSVSQGGQYF.

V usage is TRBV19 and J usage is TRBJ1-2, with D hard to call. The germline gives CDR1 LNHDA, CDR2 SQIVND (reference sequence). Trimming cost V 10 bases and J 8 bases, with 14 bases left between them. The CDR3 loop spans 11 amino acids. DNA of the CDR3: TGTGCCACCCTCAGCCCATGGGGCTACACCTTC. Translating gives CATLSPWGYTF.

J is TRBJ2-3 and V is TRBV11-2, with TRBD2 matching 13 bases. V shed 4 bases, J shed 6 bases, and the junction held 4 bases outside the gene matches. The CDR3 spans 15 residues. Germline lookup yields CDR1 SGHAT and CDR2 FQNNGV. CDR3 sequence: CASSSLGLAGDTQYF. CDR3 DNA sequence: TGTGCCAGCAGCTCCTTGGGACTAGCGGGGGATACGCAGTATTTT.

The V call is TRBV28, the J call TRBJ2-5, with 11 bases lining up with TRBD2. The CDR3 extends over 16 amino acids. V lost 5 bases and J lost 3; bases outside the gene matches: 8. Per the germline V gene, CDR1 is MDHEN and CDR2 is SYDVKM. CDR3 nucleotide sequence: TGTGCCAGCAGTCTTTATAGCGGGGGGGCGGAAGAGACCCAGTACTTC. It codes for CASSLYSGGAEETQYF.

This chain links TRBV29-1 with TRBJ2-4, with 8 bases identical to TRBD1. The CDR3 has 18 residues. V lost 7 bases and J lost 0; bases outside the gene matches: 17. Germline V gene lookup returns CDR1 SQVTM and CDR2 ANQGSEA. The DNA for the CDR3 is TGCAGCGCCGCGGGCGGGACAGGCGATAATCTAGCCAAAAACATTCAGTACTTC. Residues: CSAAGGTGDNLAKNIQYF.

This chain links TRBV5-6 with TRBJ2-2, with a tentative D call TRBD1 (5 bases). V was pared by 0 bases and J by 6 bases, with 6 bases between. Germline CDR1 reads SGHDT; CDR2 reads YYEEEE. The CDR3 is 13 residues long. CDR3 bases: TGTGCCAGCAGCTTGGTAGGGGCCGGGGAGCTGTTTTTT. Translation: CASSLVGAGELFF.